This TCR beta chain was retrieved from a study of spatial heterogeneity in lung cancer. By sample fraction, this clonotype is medium-sized. Time point denoted: sample taken at primary tumor resection. MiXCR, applied by TCRdb to the 5' RACE reads, yields one record per CDR3 protein. Of 9,500 to 11,000 distinct CDR3 sequences listed, approximately 5.8% are singletons. Sequences were derived from PBMCs, sampled at surgery. The sequence came from a male donor with early-stage non-small cell lung cancer.

CDR3 region: CASSVGTGSYNEQFF. The CDR3, as DNA: TGTGCCAGCAGTGTCGGGACGGGTTCCTACAATGAGCAGTTCTTC. The chain employs TRBV6-4 and TRBJ2-1; D is possibly TRBD1 or TRBD2 (5 bases each). The CDR3 spans 15 residues. Germline V lookup: CDR1 MRHNA, CDR2 SNTAGT. Trimming took 4 bases from V and 1 from J, leaving 11 bases between them.